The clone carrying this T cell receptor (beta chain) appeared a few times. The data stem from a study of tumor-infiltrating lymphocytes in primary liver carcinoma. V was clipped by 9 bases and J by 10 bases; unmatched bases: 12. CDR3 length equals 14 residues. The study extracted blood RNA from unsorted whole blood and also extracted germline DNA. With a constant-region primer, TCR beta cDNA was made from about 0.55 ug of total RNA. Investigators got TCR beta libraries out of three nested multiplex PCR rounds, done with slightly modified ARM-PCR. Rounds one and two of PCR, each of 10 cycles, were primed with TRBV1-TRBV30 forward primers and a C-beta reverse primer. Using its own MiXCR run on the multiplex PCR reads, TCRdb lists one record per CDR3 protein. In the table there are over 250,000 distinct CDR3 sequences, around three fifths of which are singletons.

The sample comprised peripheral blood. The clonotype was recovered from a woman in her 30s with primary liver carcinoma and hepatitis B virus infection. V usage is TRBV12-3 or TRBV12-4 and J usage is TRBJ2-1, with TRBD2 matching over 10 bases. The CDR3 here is CASTGLAGVREQFF. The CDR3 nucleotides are TGTGCCAGTACGGGGCTAGCGGGAGTCAGGGAGCAGTTCTTC.